This T cell receptor (beta chain) was identified in a study of shared clonotypes between healthy human individuals. Profiling relied on immunoSEQ multiplex PCR, and the TCRdb table lists in-frame clones only, not all of them. In the table there are roughly 2 million clones, about 94% of which are singletons. CD45RO negativity and positive selection for CCR7 defined naive CD8 cells, a population that excluded terminally differentiated effector memory CD45RA+ cells. The sample taken for sequencing was naive CD8+ T cells sorted from blood. The clonotype originates from a man younger than 35 in good health.

CDR3 bases: TGCGCCAGCAGCCAAGCAGGGACCGACGCTACTGAAGCTTTCTTT. Protein sequence: CASSQAGTDATEAFF. V usage is TRBV4-1 and J usage is TRBJ1-1; the D gene is possibly TRBD1 (5 bases). CDR1 is MGHRA and CDR2 is YSYEKL in the germline V gene. Trimming removed 1 base from V and 5 bases from J, with 14 bases in between. The CDR3 loop spans 15 amino acids.